This T cell receptor beta chain was identified in a study of human thymus T cells (dated by TCRdb to the early 2020s). With respect to the entire study: TCR alpha and beta repertoires from about 8 infant thymus samples and a few related peripheral blood samples were characterized in the study. Donor ages ranging from about 6 to 250 days were recorded, and about six male and two female infants were included in the cohort. What the study reported, not specific to this receptor: V and J gene segment usage appeared biased in both thymic and peripheral blood repertoires. On average, thymus samples yielded around 800,000 unique TCRB clonotypes, whereas blood samples yielded some 85,000.

The immunoSEQ multiplex PCR assay was used to amplify the TCRB and TCRAD loci from a standardized amount of quality-controlled genomic DNA. Amplicons spanned the V(D)J region at a length sufficient to cover the CDR3 and identify V and J genes. Through the commercial immunoSEQ service, the amplicons were sequenced on an Illumina platform. Per the source publication's procedure: Primer bias and sequencing errors were corrected using previously described methods, and TCRAD and TCRB definitions followed the IMGT database. immunoSEQ Analyzer 3.0 and VDJTools were used for repertoire analysis, which covered basic statistics, V/J segment usage, diversity estimates, rarefaction and pairwise overlap. Chao1, ChaoE, Efron-Thisted, Shannon and inverse Simpson indices were used to estimate diversity, which was also estimated on datasets down-sampled to the smallest sample. Repertoire overlap was determined by strict matching of CDR3 nucleotide sequence, V gene and J gene, and Jaccard-based multidimensional scaling clustering was applied. Sourced from immuneACCESS, this table was stored by TCRdb with only in-frame sequences that have V and J called. A share of the clones is absent; for the studies checked, an unresolved V gene accounts for under half, and the remainder has no known explanation. From that table come the V and J calls and clone size; the DNA was used to work out D and trimming. In all, the sample holds tens of thousands of clones, and approximately 95% of those were seen once. The top ten hold less than 7% of the sample.

With respect to this clone: Its specific antigen is unknown. One base away there is no much larger clone; base qualities are not given.

V gives up 3 bases and J gives up 5 bases, and the segment between their germline ends measures 16 bases. As encoded in the germline V gene, CDR1 is MRHNA while CDR2 is SNTAGT. From the cysteine up to the phenylalanine, the CDR3 has a length of 15 residues. The DNA shown is the 45-base CDR3, in frame from base 1. In Finland, the donors were immunologically healthy infants who were having open corrective cardiac surgery for congenital heart defects. During surgery, a small 0.5-1 mL aliquot of peripheral blood was collected from four of the eight donors. For blood samples, genomic DNA was extracted from all available leukocytes instead of from a fixed number of cells. Erythrocytes were removed from blood with ACK lysis buffer, and the leukocytes were stored as pellets at -70 °C. A QIAsymphony instrument was used to extract genomic DNA from the frozen cell pellets.

The source of this sequence is a boy under two years old with a congenital heart defect but otherwise immunologically healthy. Recombination connected TRBV6-4 to TRBJ1-1; TRBD1 is a possible D gene, resting on 5 matching bases. Material: blood. The CDR3 has the sequence CASSEGRVVGTEAFF. At the DNA level, the sequence is TGTGCCAGCAGTGAGGGCAGGGTAGTAGGGACTGAAGCTTTCTTT.